Following are 29 T cell receptor beta chains from one sample sequenced in a study of cytomegalovirus exposure and HLA in healthy donors. A multiplex PCR was run with 60 Vbeta primers and 13 Jbeta primers. Libraries were prepared by immunoSEQ multiplex PCR; TCRdb keeps only in-frame clonotypes and omits some of them. The sample gives 200,000 or so clones, about 80% of which show up once; around 2.2% is in the top ten. Input material: PBMCs. The receptors come from a woman between 18 and 29 years old in good health and CMV-seropositive.

The chain joins TRBV7-3 to TRBJ1-2, with a tentative D call TRBD1 (6 bases). Germline V lookup: CDR1 SGHTA, CDR2 FQGTGA. Trimming removed 5 bases at V and 2 bases at J, with 12 bases between. The CDR3 is 14 residues long. This CDR3 reads CASSPYQGNYGYTF. For the CDR3, the DNA is TGTGCCAGCAGCCCCTACCAGGGGAACTATGGCTACACCTTC.

The rearrangement uses TRBV5-5 and TRBJ2-7, with 8 nucleotides matching TRBD2. CDR1 and CDR2 (germline): SGHKS, YYEKEE (reference sequence). The V and J ends lost 2 bases and 7 bases, in that order; junction bases with no gene match: 8. The CDR3 loop spans 14 amino acids. CDR3 in amino acids: CASSLDGGAGEQYV. CDR3 coding DNA: TGTGCCAGCAGCTTAGACGGGGGGGCCGGAGAGCAGTACGTC.

The rearrangement links TRBV29-1 to TRBJ1-2; D is uncertain. Germline V gene data show CDR1 as SQVTM and CDR2 as ANQGSEA. Trimming cost V 7 bases and J 2 bases, with 17 bases left between them. The CDR3 is 14 residues long. The CDR3 DNA reads as TGCAGCGCCAGACGGCCCGGGGAAAACTATGGCTACACCTTC. It encodes CSARRPGENYGYTF.

The chain couples TRBV7-9 to TRBJ2-3; possible D gene TRBD1, 5 bases. Per germline, CDR1 SEHNR and CDR2 FQNEAQ (reference sequence). The V and J ends lost 0 bases and 5 bases respectively, with 15 bases between them. This CDR3 is 16 amino acids long. As DNA, the CDR3 is TGTGCCAGCAGCTTAGCGCCCCTGGGAAGGGGAGATACGCAGTATTTT. Encoded protein: CASSLAPLGRGDTQYF.

The count of this clone is one. J is TRBJ2-7 and V is TRBV11-2; D possibly corresponds to TRBD1 (5 bases). V was trimmed by 5 bases and J by 2 bases, leaving 19 bases between them. The CDR3 runs 16 residues. Germline lookup yields CDR1 SGHAT and CDR2 FQNNGV. In DNA form, the CDR3 reads TGTGCCAGCAGCCCTAGACCACAGGAGTGGCCCTACGAGCAGTACTTC. Protein: CASSPRPQEWPYEQYF.

The chain carries TRBV5-1 and TRBJ2-7, with D maybe TRBD1 (5 bases). The CDR3 runs 12 residues. CDR1 and CDR2 (germline): SGHRS, YFSETQ. V was cut by 4 bases and J by 3 bases, with 8 bases left in between. The DNA for the CDR3 is TGCGCCAGCAGCACTGACAGCTACGAGCAGTACTTC. Its protein is CASSTDSYEQYF.

This clone appeared a few times. The chain employs TRBV28 and TRBJ1-6; tentative D call: TRBD1 (5 bases). V was trimmed by 3 bases and J by 3 bases, leaving 6 bases between them. The CDR3 sequence is 14 residues long. Germline assignment: CDR1 MDHEN and CDR2 SYDVKM. The CDR3 region has the DNA TGTGCCAGCAGTTTGCAGGGCTATAATTCACCCCTCCACTTT. Protein product: CASSLQGYNSPLHF.

The chain employs TRBV9 and TRBJ2-5, with 13 bases matching TRBD2. The germline gives CDR1 SGDLS, CDR2 YYNGEE. V trimming: 4 bases; J trimming: 0 bases; junction bases outside the gene matches: 9. The CDR3 contains 18 residues. In DNA form, the CDR3 reads TGTGCCAGCAGCCTCCGGACTAGCGGGGGAGAACACCAAGAGACCCAGTACTTC. Its protein product is CASSLRTSGGEHQETQYF.

The chain is built from TRBV2 and TRBJ1-5; 8 positions match TRBD1. J gave up 4 bases and V 2 bases, and 4 bases lay outside the gene matches. There are 15 residues in the CDR3. Germline assignment: CDR1 SNHLY and CDR2 FYNNEI. The CDR3 DNA sequence: TGTGCCAGCAGTGAATTAGACAGGGGAAATCAGCCCCAGCATTTT. Amino acids: CASSELDRGNQPQHF.

CDR3 DNA sequence: TGTGCCAGCTCGCTAAACAGGGAGGAGACCCAGTACTTC. It is translated as CASSLNREETQYF. The rearrangement uses TRBV18 and TRBJ2-5; weak D call: TRBD1 (6 bases). The CDR3 is made up of 13 amino acids. V was trimmed by 6 bases and J by 5 bases, leaving 13 bases between them. Germline V CDR1 and CDR2: KGHSH, LQKENI. The variable domain in full, with the rest retrieved from reference TRBV18 and TRBJ2-5, is NAGVMQNPRHLVRRRGQEARLRCSPMKGHSHVYWYRQLPEEGLKFMVYLQKENIIDESGMPKERFSAEFPKEGPSILRIQQVVRGDSAAYFCASSLNREETQYFGPGTRLLVL.

CDR3 sequence: CASRERTAPEAFF. In DNA form, the CDR3 reads TGTGCCAGCAGAGAAAGGACAGCGCCTGAAGCTTTCTTT. V is TRBV6-5 and J is TRBJ1-1, with D possibly matching TRBD1 (6 bases). From germline, CDR1 is MNHEY and CDR2 SVGAGI. Trimming shortened V by 6 bases and J by 6 bases, and 14 bases separated the two germline ends. This CDR3 has 13 residues.

The chain joins TRBV9 to TRBJ1-5; 8 bases are shared with TRBD1. CDR3 length: 15 amino acids. Trimming cost V 3 bases and J 3 bases; bases outside gene matches: 5. Per the germline V gene, CDR1 is SGDLS and CDR2 is YYNGEE. This chain's CDR3 is CASSATTGDNQPQHF. The CDR3 DNA reads as TGTGCCAGCAGCGCAACGACAGGGGACAATCAGCCCCAGCATTTT.

The gene calls are TRBV11-2 and TRBJ2-7; D not resolved. The V and J ends lost 3 bases and 4 bases respectively, with 10 bases between them. Germline values: CDR1 SGHAT, CDR2 FQNNGV. This CDR3 is 13 amino acids long. CDR3 coding DNA: TGTGCCAGCAGCTTGGCCCAGGCGTACGAGCAGTACTTC. This codes for CASSLAQAYEQYF.

The J gene is TRBJ1-2, the V gene TRBV7-9; perhaps TRBD1 as D (5 bases). Between the trimmed V and J ends, which lost 3 bases and 0 bases, there was a span of 17 bases. CDR1 SEHNR and CDR2 FQNEAQ come from the germline V gene (reference sequence). This CDR3 is built from 17 residues. For the CDR3, the DNA is TGTGCCAGCAGCTTTTGGGTTAACTCGGGGGCTAACTATGGCTACACCTTC. It encodes CASSFWVNSGANYGYTF.

This clone was recorded a few times. The chain employs TRBV7-9 and TRBJ1-1, with D possibly being TRBD1 (5 bases). The ends were cut back, 3 bases at V and 8 bases at J, with 10 bases in the middle. The CDR3 runs to 12 residues. Per germline, CDR1 SEHNR and CDR2 FQNEAQ (reference sequence). CDR3: CASSFGYREAFF. For the CDR3, the DNA is TGTGCCAGCAGCTTTGGGTACAGGGAAGCTTTCTTT.

V is TRBV5-6 and J is TRBJ2-5, with 9 nucleotides matching TRBD2. J lost 1 base, V lost 1 base, and 14 bases had no gene match. In germline, CDR1 is SGHDT, CDR2 YYEEEE. The CDR3 is 19 residues long. The CDR3 coding sequence is TGTGCCAGCAGCTTGTTCGGACTAGCGACCCAGGGGGGCCAAGAGACCCAGTACTTC. It specifies CASSLFGLATQGGQETQYF. The full variable domain, rest sourced from reference TRBV5-6 and TRBJ2-5, is DAGVTQSPTHLIKTRGQQVTLRCSPKSGHDTVSWYQQALGQGPQFIFQYYEEEERQRGNFPDRFSGHQFPNYSSELNVNALLLGDSALYLCASSLFGLATQGGQETQYFGPGTRLLVL.

The gene calls are TRBV4-1 and TRBJ1-2, with TRBD1 identical over 9 bases. The germline V gene has CDR1 MGHRA and CDR2 YSYEKL. This CDR3 has 14 residues. V shed 6 bases, J shed 8 bases, and the junction held 10 bases outside the gene matches. The CDR3 nucleotides read TGCGCCAGCAGGTCGGGACAGGGAATCGGCGGCTACACCTTC. It yields the protein CASRSGQGIGGYTF.

The V call is TRBV7-9, the J call TRBJ2-5, with no clear D. Germline loops: CDR1 SEHNR, CDR2 FQNEAQ (reference sequence). V lost 6 bases and J 2 bases, leaving 4 bases between the germline ends. The CDR3 is 11 amino acids. This chain's CDR3 is CASRSQETQYF. Here the CDR3 DNA reads TGTGCCAGCAGGTCTCAAGAGACCCAGTACTTC. The whole variable domain, remainder taken from reference TRBV7-9 and TRBJ2-5, is DTGVSQNPRHKITKRGQNVTFRCDPISEHNRLYWYRQTLGQGPEFLTYFQNEAQLEKSRLLSDRFSAERPKGSFSTLEIQRTEQGDSAMYLCASRSQETQYFGPGTRLLVL.

This clone came up once. The chain joins TRBV7-6 to TRBJ2-1; 8 positions agree with TRBD2. This CDR3 spans 18 amino acids. Germline CDR1 SGHVS, CDR2 FNYEAQ. With 2 bases clipped from V and 4 bases from J, the junction kept 13 bases outside the gene matches. The CDR3 DNA reads as TGTGCCAGCAGCTTAACAGGCCTGCGGCGGGGGGAATACAATGAGCAGTTCTTC. The encoded protein is CASSLTGLRRGEYNEQFF.

The V and J genes are TRBV7-9 and TRBJ2-3; the match to TRBD2 covers 8 bases. The trim removed 5 bases at V and 2 bases at J, leaving 12 bases unmatched. The CDR3 has 17 residues. Germline V lookup: CDR1 SEHNR, CDR2 FQNEAQ (reference sequence). CDR3 bases: TGTGCCAGCAGCCCTTGGGGGCGGGGGGACCCCACAGATACGCAGTATTTT. Amino acid sequence: CASSPWGRGDPTDTQYF.

The V call is TRBV9, the J call TRBJ2-5; possible D gene TRBD2, 6 bases. The CDR3 extends over 15 amino acids. Between the trimmed V and J ends, which lost 4 bases and 3 bases, there was a span of 16 bases. Per the germline V gene, CDR1 is SGDLS and CDR2 is YYNGEE. CDR3 sequence: CASSTGGMTKETQYF. CDR3 DNA sequence: TGTGCCAGCAGCACCGGCGGGATGACTAAAGAGACCCAGTACTTC.

J is TRBJ1-2 and V is TRBV7-9; TRBD1 aligns across 7 bases. This CDR3 has 16 amino acids. V was clipped by 0 bases and J by 3 bases; unmatched bases: 7. Germline assignment: CDR1 SEHNR and CDR2 FQNEAQ (reference sequence). CDR3 sequence (DNA): TGTGCCAGCAGCTTAGCGGGACAGCAGATCCACTATGGCTACACCTTC. This gives the protein CASSLAGQQIHYGYTF.

The rearrangement links TRBV4-1 to TRBJ1-2; D gene uncertain. Deletions cut 1 base from V and 4 bases from J, with 10 bases between. Looked up from germline, CDR1 is MGHRA and CDR2 is YSYEKL. The CDR3 sequence is 14 residues long. The CDR3 loop is CASSQAVTSYGYTF. CDR3 sequence (DNA): TGCGCCAGCAGCCAAGCCGTGACAAGCTATGGCTACACCTTC.

CDR3 DNA sequence: TGTGCCAGCAGTACAGGACAGGGGCTCTACGAGCAGTACTTC. This encodes CASSTGQGLYEQYF. The chain couples TRBV27 to TRBJ2-7; 9 positions agree with TRBD1. The CDR3 length is 14 residues. V dropped 5 bases and J dropped 3; count of bases not matched to a gene: 5. Per germline, CDR1 MNHEY and CDR2 SMNVEV (reference sequence).

The chain recombines TRBV9 with TRBJ2-1; TRBD1 aligns across 7 bases. The CDR3 sequence is 14 residues long. Per germline, CDR1 SGDLS and CDR2 YYNGEE. Losses at the gene ends were 3 bases for V and 8 bases for J; bases not matched to a gene: 8. Written as DNA, the CDR3 is TGTGCCAGCAGCGGAAAGGACAGGTTCTATGAGCAGTTCTTC. Its protein is CASSGKDRFYEQFF.

The V call is TRBV2, the J call TRBJ2-5; 9 positions agree with TRBD2. The germline V gene has CDR1 SNHLY and CDR2 FYNNEI. J was trimmed by 4 bases and V by 2 bases; bases with no gene match: 8. The CDR3 is made up of 16 amino acids. The CDR3 DNA is TGTGCCAGCAGTGAAAGGCGGGGGGGCAGTGGAGAGACCCAGTACTTC. This sequence encodes CASSERRGGSGETQYF.

This clone was seen a handful of times. This rearrangement joins TRBV29-1 to TRBJ1-1; 8 bases map to TRBD1. CDR3 length equals 15 residues. Per germline, CDR1 SQVTM and CDR2 ANQGSEA. With V trimmed by 8 bases and J by 1 base, 12 bases remained unmatched. Here the CDR3 DNA reads TGCAGCTCCGGCGGGTCAGGGGGCGAGAACACTGAAGCTTTCTTT. This sequence encodes CSSGGSGGENTEAFF.

The chain is built from TRBV9 and TRBJ1-3, with a possible D match to TRBD1 (5 bases). The CDR3 spans 14 residues. In germline, CDR1 is SGDLS, CDR2 YYNGEE. The ends were cut back, 3 bases at V and 3 bases at J, with 10 bases in the middle. CDR3 protein: CASSEQGGGNTIYF. As DNA, the CDR3 is TGTGCCAGCAGCGAGCAGGGTGGTGGAAACACCATATATTTT.

CDR3: CASSSPGQSGPYGYTF. In nucleotides, the CDR3 is TGTGCCAGCAGTTCCCCCGGACAGTCCGGCCCCTATGGCTACACCTTC. The chain combines TRBV27 with TRBJ1-2, with a weak D call TRBD1 (6 bases). Germline V gene data show CDR1 as MNHEY and CDR2 as SMNVEV (reference sequence). This CDR3 is 16 amino acids long. With 4 bases removed from V and 4 bases from J, the gap between germline ends came to 19 bases.